This T cell receptor beta chain stems from a study of neurological immune-mediated disorders. This clonotype was counted ten times or more. Its target is not known. Germline values: CDR1 SGHTA, CDR2 FQGNSA. V gave up 7 bases and J gave up 5 bases, with 17 bases separating them. There are 14 residues in the CDR3. General observations from the study: HTLV-1-associated myelopathy had the most TCR clonal expansion, while multiple sclerosis had the least, a level that fell below healthy controls. No CDR3 amino acid sequences recurred among expanded clones across subjects, suggesting private repertoires in all groups.

A 10-nucleotide random UMI tagged transcripts in template-switch 5'RACE cDNA synthesis. TCRdb processed the 5' RACE reads anew with MiXCR; each CDR3 protein has one entry. The data show around 53,000 distinct CDR3 sequences, more than 7% seen once. Time point indicated: longitudinal time-point 3. The unsorted libraries were generated from a total of 2 million PBMCs, which had been stored in RNAlater at -80 C. The gene calls are TRBV7-2 and TRBJ2-5; weak D call: TRBD2 (6 bases). The TCR comes from a woman aged 40-49 years in good health. Sequencing was done on a sample of PBMCs. CDR3: CASKDHRGTETQYF. The DNA of the CDR3 is TGTGCCAGCAAGGATCACCGGGGGACGGAGACCCAGTACTTC.